A single sample gave rise to the 14 T cell receptor beta chains below, sequenced in a study of blood T cell repertoires in COVID-19. TCRdb's table, derived via immunoSEQ multiplex PCR, lists solely in-frame clones and lacks some. The table includes roughly 400,000 clones, roughly 87% detected once. Input material: PBMCs or T cells enriched from blood (not recorded which). Receptors originate from a middle-aged woman with acute COVID-19.

The rearrangement joins TRBV11-2 to TRBJ1-4; 9 positions agree with TRBD1. Germline CDR1 reads SGHAT; CDR2 reads FQNNGV. V gave up 4 bases and J gave up 8 bases; unmatched junction bases: 2. CDR3 size: 13 residues. This CDR3 is CASSSTGGEKLFF. The CDR3 DNA is TGTGCCAGCAGCTCGACAGGGGGGGAAAAACTGTTTTTT.

The J gene is TRBJ1-1, the V gene TRBV29-1, with D uncertain. This CDR3 comprises 12 residues. Germline V lookup: CDR1 SQVTM, CDR2 ANQGSEA. V was shortened by 4 bases and J by 3 bases, with 9 bases between the two germline ends. CDR3 DNA: TGCAGCGTTGTGCGGGCATACACTGAAGCTTTCTTT. Amino acid sequence: CSVVRAYTEAFF. Full variable domain (outside the CDR3, taken from reference TRBV29-1 and TRBJ1-1): SAVISQKPSRDICQRGTSLTIQCQVDSQVTMMFWYRQQPGQSLTLIATANQGSEATYESGFVIDKFPISRPNLTFSTLTVSNMSPEDSSIYLCSVVRAYTEAFFGQGTRLTVV.

The chain couples TRBV6-5 to TRBJ1-1, with 9 bases identical to TRBD1. The CDR3 consists of 15 residues. CDR1 is MNHEY and CDR2 is SVGAGI in the germline V gene. The junction had 8 bases not matched to a gene; V was cut back by 5 bases and J by 4 bases. CDR3 residues: CASSLTGTGITEAFF. CDR3 nucleotide sequence: TGTGCCAGCAGTCTCACCGGGACAGGGATCACTGAAGCTTTCTTT.

This clone is a singleton in its sample. This chain links TRBV4-2 with TRBJ1-2; D is possibly TRBD1 (6 bases). Per the germline V gene, CDR1 is LGHNA and CDR2 is YNFKEQ. The CDR3 is made up of 14 amino acids. Trimming stripped 0 bases from V and 5 bases from J, with 10 bases between. CDR3 DNA: TGTGCCAGCAGCCAAGAGGGGGCGTGGTATGGCTACACCTTC. Its translation is CASSQEGAWYGYTF.

V gene TRBV10-2 combines with J gene TRBJ2-7, with a weak D call TRBD1 (6 bases). The V gene's germline CDR1 is WSHSY and CDR2 SAAADI. The V end was cut by 3 bases, the J end by 4 bases, with 10 bases between. This CDR3 contains 13 residues. The CDR3 DNA reads as TGCGCCAGCAGTGATAAGGGGGATTACGAGCAGTACTTC. Translated, it gives CASSDKGDYEQYF.

As regards this clone: Other DNA sequences from this sample encode an identical CDR3 as well. The CDR3 coding sequence is TGTGCCAGCAGTGAGGGCAGATATCAGCCCCAGCATTTT. This codes for CASSEGRYQPQHF. The V call is TRBV2, the J call TRBJ1-5; D gene unclear. Between the trimmed V and J ends, which lost 3 bases and 5 bases, there was a span of 8 bases. The CDR3 is 13 amino acids. Germline CDR1 reads SNHLY; CDR2 reads FYNNEI. The full variable domain, its missing parts supplied by reference TRBV2 and TRBJ1-5, is EPEVTQTPSHQVTQMGQEVILRCVPISNHLYFYWYRQILGQKVEFLVSFYNNEISEKSEIFDDQFSVERPDGSNFTLKIRSTKLEDSAMYFCASSEGRYQPQHFGDGTRLSIL.

The chain couples TRBV5-8 to TRBJ2-7, with 9 bases fitting TRBD1. Germline values: CDR1 SGHTS, CDR2 YDEGEE. The CDR3 totals 15 residues. Trimming cost V 5 bases and J 5 bases; bases outside gene matches: 11. The CDR3 is CASSKGDRAVHEQYF. CDR3 DNA sequence: TGTGCCAGCAGTAAAGGGGACAGGGCGGTCCACGAGCAGTACTTC.

The chain combines TRBV19 with TRBJ1-1; 7 bases are shared with TRBD1. J gave up 6 bases and V 1 base, and 5 bases lay outside the gene matches. The V gene's germline CDR1 is LNHDA and CDR2 SQIVND (reference sequence). The CDR3 spans 14 residues. CDR3 region: CASSIARGAAEAFF. CDR3 in DNA: TGTGCCAGTAGTATAGCCAGGGGGGCCGCTGAAGCTTTCTTT.

The chain carries TRBV12-3 or TRBV12-4 and TRBJ1-5, with D hard to call. There are 13 residues in the CDR3. Trimming left V 3 bases short and J 3 bases short, with 6 bases between. The CDR3 loop reads CASSLSPNQPQHF. For the CDR3, the DNA is TGTGCCAGCAGTTTGAGCCCCAATCAGCCCCAGCATTTT.

This chain joins TRBV6-6 and TRBJ2-2, with 7 bases identical to TRBD2. The V gene's germline CDR1 is MNHNY and CDR2 SVGAGI (reference sequence). CDR3 size: 14 residues. J was trimmed by 7 bases and V by 0 bases; bases with no gene match: 2. The CDR3 here is CASSYSGEGGELFF. The CDR3 DNA sequence: TGTGCCAGCAGTTACTCAGGGGAGGGCGGGGAGCTGTTTTTT.

J is TRBJ2-7 and V is TRBV6-5, with D perhaps TRBD2 (6 bases). Between the trimmed V and J ends, which lost 2 bases and 3 bases, there was a span of 11 bases. Germline-derived CDR1 and CDR2 are MNHEY and SVGAGI. This CDR3 has 14 amino acids. DNA for the CDR3: TGTGCCAGCAGTTACGCGGGGAACGGCTACGAGCAGTACTTC. Translated, it gives CASSYAGNGYEQYF.

The chain uses TRBV18 and TRBJ1-1, with TRBD1 as a possible D gene (5 bases). CDR1 is KGHSH and CDR2 is LQKENI in the germline V gene. This CDR3 region has 13 residues. V was clipped by 6 bases and J by 1 base, with 9 bases between them. CDR3 bases: TGTGCCAGCTCCGGGGGGAAGAACACTGAAGCTTTCTTT. This sequence encodes CASSGGKNTEAFF.

The V gene is TRBV7-8, the J gene TRBJ1-6, with D unclear. V dropped 2 bases and J dropped 5 bases, with 10 bases sitting between them. The CDR3 sequence is 15 residues long. CDR1 and CDR2 (germline): SGHVS, FQNEAQ. As DNA, the CDR3 is TGTGCCAGCAGCTTAAACCACCCTAATAATTCACCCCTCCACTTT. Its protein is CASSLNHPNNSPLHF.

This clone is a singleton in its sample. The genes are TRBV6-5 and TRBJ1-1, with unresolved D. The CDR3 totals 14 residues. The germline V and J ends were trimmed by 4 bases and 1 base, with 10 bases remaining between them. Germline V gene sequence: CDR1 MNHEY, CDR2 SVGAGI. The CDR3 here is CASSLVAENTEAFF. The CDR3 region has the DNA TGTGCCAGCAGTTTGGTCGCGGAGAACACTGAAGCTTTCTTT.